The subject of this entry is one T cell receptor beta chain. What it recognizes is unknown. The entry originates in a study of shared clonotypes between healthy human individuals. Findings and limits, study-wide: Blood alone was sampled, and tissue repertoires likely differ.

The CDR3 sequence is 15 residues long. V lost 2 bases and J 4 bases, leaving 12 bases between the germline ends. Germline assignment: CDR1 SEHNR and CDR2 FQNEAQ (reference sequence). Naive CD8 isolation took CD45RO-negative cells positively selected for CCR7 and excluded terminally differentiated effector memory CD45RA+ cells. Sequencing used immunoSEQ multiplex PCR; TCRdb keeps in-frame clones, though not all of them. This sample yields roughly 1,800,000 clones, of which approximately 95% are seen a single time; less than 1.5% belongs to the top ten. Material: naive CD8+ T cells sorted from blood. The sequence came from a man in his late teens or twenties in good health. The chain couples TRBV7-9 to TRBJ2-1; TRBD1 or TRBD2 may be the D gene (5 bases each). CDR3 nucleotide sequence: TGTGCCAGCAGCTTACCCGTAGAGGGGTACAATGAGCAGTTCTTC. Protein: CASSLPVEGYNEQFF.